Shown below are 25 T cell receptor beta chains from a single sample sequenced in a study of CD8+ T cells in alopecia areata. RNA was extracted and reverse transcribed into cDNA as the sequencing template. Clones were sequenced by immunoSEQ multiplex PCR, and TCRdb holds only the in-frame ones, with some missing. This sample yields more than 110,000 clones, of which about 59% are seen a single time; more than 15% belongs to the top ten. Described treatment: oral pan-JAK inhibitor, 5-10 mg twice daily. Sequenced here: CD8+ T cells sorted from blood, sampled at week 4, from a patient treated with tofacitinib. Receptors originate from a human donor with alopecia areata.

This clone was picked up a small number of times. The gene calls are TRBV13 and TRBJ1-2, with 12 nucleotides matching TRBD1. This CDR3 spans 15 amino acids. The junction had 7 bases not matched to a gene; V was cut back by 5 bases and J by 6 bases. CDR1 and CDR2 from the germline V gene are PRHDT and FYEKMQ (reference sequence). The CDR3 reads CASSRGQGATNGYTF. CDR3 in DNA: TGTGCCAGCAGCCGGGGACAGGGGGCGACAAATGGCTACACCTTC.

V usage is TRBV6-6 and J usage is TRBJ1-5; D unresolved. This CDR3 is 11 amino acids long. Looked up from germline, CDR1 is MNHNY and CDR2 is SVGAGI (reference sequence). Trimming shortened V by 5 bases and J by 4 bases, and 3 bases separated the two germline ends. CDR3 DNA: TGTGCCAGCAGTAAGAATCAGCCCCAGCATTTT. It encodes CASSKNQPQHF.

The V call is TRBV7-9, the J call TRBJ2-7; 8 nucleotides match TRBD1. Germline-derived CDR1 and CDR2 are SEHNR and FQNEAQ (reference sequence). Losses at the gene ends were 1 base for V and 2 bases for J; bases not matched to a gene: 4. CDR3 length: 15 amino acids. This chain's CDR3 is CASSLGGTGPYEQYF. DNA of the CDR3: TGTGCCAGCAGCTTAGGCGGGACAGGTCCCTACGAGCAGTACTTC.

The genes are TRBV2 and TRBJ2-7, with unresolved D. The CDR3 contains 12 residues. V lost 3 bases, J lost 6 bases, and 9 bases lay in between. Germline V lookup: CDR1 SNHLY, CDR2 FYNNEI. In DNA, the CDR3 is TGTGCCAGCAGTGAGGAAGCTCTCGAGCAGTACTTC. Translated, it gives CASSEEALEQYF. Full variable domain (rest looked up from reference TRBV2 and TRBJ2-7): EPEVTQTPSHQVTQMGQEVILRCVPISNHLYFYWYRQILGQKVEFLVSFYNNEISEKSEIFDDQFSVERPDGSNFTLKIRSTKLEDSAMYFCASSEEALEQYFGPGTRLTVT.

This chain links TRBV7-9 with TRBJ2-3; a possible D gene is TRBD2 (6 bases). Trimming took off 4 bases at V and 7 bases at J, with 15 bases between the two ends. Per the germline V gene, CDR1 is SEHNR and CDR2 is FQNEAQ (reference sequence). CDR3 length: 14 amino acids. CDR3 sequence: CASSWDGTQHTQYF. CDR3 DNA: TGTGCCAGCAGCTGGGACGGGACTCAGCATACGCAGTATTTT.

The chain uses TRBV7-2 and TRBJ2-7; D is ambiguous. Germline V gene lookup returns CDR1 SGHTA and CDR2 FQGNSA. The CDR3 spans 13 residues. V dropped 4 bases and J dropped 2 bases, with 9 bases sitting between them. In nucleotides, the CDR3 is TGTGCCAGCAGCTCCCACTCTACCTACGAGCAGTACTTC. Its translation: CASSSHSTYEQYF. Combining the CDR3 with reference TRBV7-2 and TRBJ2-7 gives the whole variable domain GAGVSQSPSNKVTEKGKDVELRCDPISGHTALYWYRQSLGQGLEFLIYFQGNSAPDKSGLPSDRFSAERTGGSVSTLTIQRTQQEDSAVYLCASSSHSTYEQYFGPGTRLTVT.

The chain has TRBV29-1 and TRBJ2-1; 8 bases agree with TRBD2. This CDR3 is built from 13 residues. Germline V gene data show CDR1 as SQVTM and CDR2 as ANQGSEA. V shed 4 bases and J 6 bases; nucleotides not matched to a gene: 5. DNA for the CDR3: TGCAGCGTTGTAGCGGGGCCTCTCAATGAGCAGTTCTTC. It specifies CSVVAGPLNEQFF.

This clone was detected once. This sequence joins TRBV30 and TRBJ2-3; tentative D call: TRBD1 (5 bases). This CDR3 is built from 12 residues. Deletions cut 4 bases from V and 1 base from J, with 6 bases between. In germline, CDR1 is GTSNPN, CDR2 SVGIG (reference sequence). As DNA, the CDR3 is TGTGCCTGGATAGGGGGCACAGATACGCAGTATTTT. Translating it yields CAWIGGTDTQYF.

About this clone itself: The sample carries other DNA sequences with the same CDR3. For the CDR3, the DNA is TGTGCCAGCAGCTTGGGGACAGGGAATCAGCCCCAGCATTTT. It yields the protein CASSLGTGNQPQHF. The gene calls are TRBV5-6 and TRBJ1-5; 8 bases line up with TRBD1. Per the germline V gene, CDR1 is SGHDT and CDR2 is YYEEEE. The CDR3 spans 14 residues. Trimming took 0 bases from V and 4 from J; bases not matched to a gene: 0.

This CDR3 reads CASSQVEGGGSPLHF. Written as DNA, the CDR3 is TGCGCCAGCAGCCAAGTGGAGGGTGGGGGTTCACCCCTCCACTTT. This chain uses TRBV4-1 with TRBJ1-6; tentatively, D is TRBD1 (5 bases). V was trimmed by 1 base and J by 9 bases, leaving 13 bases between them. The CDR3 has 15 residues. From germline, CDR1 is MGHRA and CDR2 YSYEKL.

There are a few counts of this clone. The chain has TRBV5-4 and TRBJ2-5; the D is unclear. The germline V and J ends were trimmed by 2 bases and 1 base, with 6 bases remaining between them. The CDR3 runs 13 residues. Germline CDR1 reads SGHNT; CDR2 reads YYREEE (reference sequence). The chain's CDR3 is CASSLQPQETQYF. The CDR3 DNA sequence: TGTGCCAGCAGCTTACAGCCCCAAGAGACCCAGTACTTC.

The chain has TRBV27 and TRBJ2-7, with 10 bases that match TRBD1. The V gene's germline CDR1 is MNHEY and CDR2 SMNVEV (reference sequence). CDR3 length: 15 amino acids. The V gene end was trimmed by 5 bases and the J gene end by 1 base; junction bases not matched to a gene: 5. CDR3 in amino acids: CASSPVGQGSYEQYF. The CDR3, as DNA: TGTGCCAGCAGTCCCGTGGGACAGGGGTCCTACGAGCAGTACTTC.

The rearrangement uses TRBV4-3 and TRBJ2-3; 7 bases map to TRBD1. V lost 3 bases, J lost 2 bases, and 2 bases stayed unmatched. Germline CDR1 reads LGHNA; CDR2 reads YSLEER. The CDR3 spans 14 residues. CDR3 coding DNA: TGCGCCAGCAGCCAGGACAGGACCACAGATACGCAGTATTTT. This gives the protein CASSQDRTTDTQYF.

This clone has a handful of counts. The rearrangement joins TRBV13 to TRBJ2-5, with D perhaps being TRBD1 or TRBD2 (6 bases each). Germline CDR1 and CDR2: PRHDT and FYEKMQ (reference sequence). V lost 5 bases and J 3 bases, leaving 16 bases between the germline ends. This CDR3 is built from 15 residues. DNA for the CDR3: TGTGCCAGCAGCGGCCGGCACAGGGAGGAAGAGACCCAGTACTTC. This encodes CASSGRHREEETQYF.

This clone was observed a single time. The rearrangement links TRBV4-1 to TRBJ2-1; D is ambiguous. This CDR3 is built from 17 residues. Trimming removed 4 bases at V and 0 bases at J, with 16 bases between. Germline-derived CDR1 and CDR2 are MGHRA and YSYEKL. The CDR3 DNA reads TGCGCCAGCAGCCGCACGGCCGACTCTCGCTCCTACAATGAGCAGTTCTTC. It is translated as CASSRTADSRSYNEQFF.

The CDR3, as DNA: TGTGCCTGGGATAGGACAGCGGATGAAAAACTGTTTTTT. Translation gives CAWDRTADEKLFF. The chain is built from TRBV30 and TRBJ1-4; perhaps TRBD1 as D (6 bases). Trimming stripped 5 bases from V and 6 bases from J, with 13 bases between. CDR3 length: 13 residues. Germline V lookup: CDR1 GTSNPN, CDR2 SVGIG (reference sequence).

There are a few counts of this clone. The rearrangement links TRBV2 to TRBJ1-2; D remains unclear. Germline V gives CDR1 SNHLY, CDR2 FYNNEI. V dropped 6 bases and J dropped 4 bases, with 9 bases sitting between them. CDR3 length equals 12 residues. CDR3 sequence: CASREGGYGYTF. The CDR3 region has the DNA TGTGCCAGCAGAGAGGGAGGCTATGGCTACACCTTC.

This sequence joins TRBV6-6 and TRBJ1-2, with TRBD1 as a possible D gene (5 bases). CDR1 is MNHNY, CDR2 SVGAGI, per germline (reference sequence). The CDR3 loop spans 14 amino acids. V was pared by 2 bases and J by 1 base, with 8 bases between. The CDR3 DNA reads as TGTGCCAGCAGTTACATCGACAGTAACTATGGCTACACCTTC. Its translation is CASSYIDSNYGYTF.

The chain joins TRBV7-9 to TRBJ2-5; D call uncertain. Germline CDR1 SEHNR, CDR2 FQNEAQ (reference sequence). The CDR3 sequence is 13 residues long. V was trimmed by 1 base and J by 4 bases, leaving 7 bases between them. CDR3: CASSLGHRETQYF. The DNA of the CDR3 is TGTGCCAGCAGCTTAGGACACAGAGAGACCCAGTACTTC.

The V call is TRBV27, the J call TRBJ2-3; perhaps TRBD1 as D (6 bases). The V gene's germline CDR1 is MNHEY and CDR2 SMNVEV (reference sequence). The V gene lost 5 bases and the J gene lost 0 bases, with 18 bases spanning the gap. The CDR3 extends over 17 amino acids. CDR3 nucleotides: TGTGCCAGCAGTCTCTTCTTGGACAGCCTTAGCACAGATACGCAGTATTTT. Its protein product is CASSLFLDSLSTDTQYF.

This chain links TRBV13 with TRBJ2-5; no firm D call. Trimming shortened V by 1 base and J by 4 bases, and 7 bases separated the two germline ends. In germline, CDR1 is PRHDT, CDR2 FYEKMQ (reference sequence). The CDR3 runs 13 residues. CDR3 DNA: TGTGCCAGCAGCTTAGCACATCGAGAGACCCAGTACTTC. It yields the protein CASSLAHRETQYF.

Here the CDR3 reads CSADSGDSQETQYF. CDR3 nucleotide sequence: TGCAGCGCCGATTCCGGGGACAGTCAAGAGACCCAGTACTTC. This rearrangement joins TRBV29-1 to TRBJ2-5; 7 bases are shared with TRBD1. The CDR3 runs 14 residues. The V and J ends lost 7 bases and 2 bases, in that order; junction bases with no gene match: 10. The germline gives CDR1 SQVTM, CDR2 ANQGSEA.

The chain joins TRBV5-1 to TRBJ2-7; tentatively, D is TRBD2 (6 bases). The CDR3 runs 15 residues. V was trimmed by 3 bases and J by 2 bases, leaving 15 bases between them. The germline V gene has CDR1 SGHRS and CDR2 YFSETQ. The DNA for the CDR3 is TGCGCCAGCAGCTACGACGGGACTCCTGCCTACGAGCAGTACTTC. The encoded protein is CASSYDGTPAYEQYF.

The V call is TRBV5-8, the J call TRBJ2-7; the match to TRBD2 covers 7 bases. This CDR3 comprises 15 residues. Germline-derived CDR1 and CDR2 are SGHTS and YDEGEE. J lost 1 base, V lost 4 bases, and 8 bases had no gene match. The CDR3 reads CASSQEMRGSYEQYF. CDR3 nucleotide sequence: TGTGCCAGCAGCCAAGAAATGCGGGGGTCCTACGAGCAGTACTTC.

The chain has TRBV5-6 and TRBJ2-7; D is possibly TRBD2 (5 bases). Germline V gene data show CDR1 as SGHDT and CDR2 as YYEEEE. Trimming stripped 3 bases from V and 3 bases from J, with 10 bases between. CDR3 size: 13 residues. For the CDR3, the DNA is TGTGCCAGCAGCTCAGCCGGGGACTACGAGCAGTACTTC. Its protein product is CASSSAGDYEQYF. Combining the CDR3 with reference TRBV5-6 and TRBJ2-7 gives the whole variable domain DAGVTQSPTHLIKTRGQQVTLRCSPKSGHDTVSWYQQALGQGPQFIFQYYEEEERQRGNFPDRFSGHQFPNYSSELNVNALLLGDSALYLCASSSAGDYEQYFGPGTRLTVT.